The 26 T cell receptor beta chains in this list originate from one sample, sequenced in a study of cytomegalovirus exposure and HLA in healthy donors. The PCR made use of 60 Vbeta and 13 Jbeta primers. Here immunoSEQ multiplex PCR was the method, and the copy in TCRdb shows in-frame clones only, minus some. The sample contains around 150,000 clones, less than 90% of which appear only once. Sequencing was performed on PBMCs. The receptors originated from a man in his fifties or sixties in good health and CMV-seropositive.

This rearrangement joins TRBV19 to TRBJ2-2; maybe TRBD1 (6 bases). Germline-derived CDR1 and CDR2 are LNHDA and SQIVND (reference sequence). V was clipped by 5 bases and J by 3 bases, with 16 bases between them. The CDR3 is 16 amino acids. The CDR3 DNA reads TGTGCCAGTAGTGAGGTCCCAGGGGCTTACACCGGGGAGCTGTTTTTT. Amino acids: CASSEVPGAYTGELFF.

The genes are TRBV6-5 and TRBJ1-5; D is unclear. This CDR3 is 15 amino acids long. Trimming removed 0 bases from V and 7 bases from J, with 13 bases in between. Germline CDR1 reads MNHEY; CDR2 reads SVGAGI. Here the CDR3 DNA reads TGTGCCAGCAGTTACTCAGTGGGGTCGGGGCAGCCCCAGCATTTT. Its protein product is CASSYSVGSGQPQHF.

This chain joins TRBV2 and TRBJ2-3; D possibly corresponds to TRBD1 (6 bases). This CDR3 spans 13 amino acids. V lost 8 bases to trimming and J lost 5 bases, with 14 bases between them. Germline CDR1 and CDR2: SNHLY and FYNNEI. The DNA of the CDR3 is TGTGCCAGCTCCCAGTGGGGGCAAGATACGCAGTATTTT. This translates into CASSQWGQDTQYF. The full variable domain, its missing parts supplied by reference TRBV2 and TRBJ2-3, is EPEVTQTPSHQVTQMGQEVILRCVPISNHLYFYWYRQILGQKVEFLVSFYNNEISEKSEIFDDQFSVERPDGSNFTLKIRSTKLEDSAMYFCASSQWGQDTQYFGPGTRLTVL.

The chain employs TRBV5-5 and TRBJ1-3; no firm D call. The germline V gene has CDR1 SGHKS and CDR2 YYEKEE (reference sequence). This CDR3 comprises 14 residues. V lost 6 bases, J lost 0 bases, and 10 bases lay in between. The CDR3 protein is CASTTYGSGNTIYF. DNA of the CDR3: TGTGCCAGCACCACCTACGGCTCTGGAAACACCATATATTTT.

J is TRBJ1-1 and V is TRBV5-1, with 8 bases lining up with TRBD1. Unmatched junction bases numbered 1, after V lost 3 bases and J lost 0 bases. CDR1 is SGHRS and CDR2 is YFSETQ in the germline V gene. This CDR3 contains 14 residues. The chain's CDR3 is CASSWTGLNTEAFF. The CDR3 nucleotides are TGCGCCAGCAGCTGGACAGGGCTGAACACTGAAGCTTTCTTT.

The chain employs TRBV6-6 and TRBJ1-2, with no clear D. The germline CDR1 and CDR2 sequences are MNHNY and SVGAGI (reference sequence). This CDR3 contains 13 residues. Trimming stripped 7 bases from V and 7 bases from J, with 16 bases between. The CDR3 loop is CASTGGPRGGYTF. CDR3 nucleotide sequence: TGTGCCAGCACAGGAGGCCCTCGAGGTGGCTACACCTTC.

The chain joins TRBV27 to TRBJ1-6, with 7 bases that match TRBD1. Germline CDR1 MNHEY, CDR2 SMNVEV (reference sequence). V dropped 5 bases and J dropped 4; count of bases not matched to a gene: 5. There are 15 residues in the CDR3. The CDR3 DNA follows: TGTGCCAGCAGTCGCGGGACAGTTTATAATTCACCCCTCCACTTT. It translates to CASSRGTVYNSPLHF.

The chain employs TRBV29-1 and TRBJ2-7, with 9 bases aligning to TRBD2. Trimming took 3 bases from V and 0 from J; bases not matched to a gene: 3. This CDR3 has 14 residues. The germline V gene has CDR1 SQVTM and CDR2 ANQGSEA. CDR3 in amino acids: CSVETSGSSYEQYF. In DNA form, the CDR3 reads TGCAGCGTTGAGACTAGCGGTAGCTCCTACGAGCAGTACTTC.

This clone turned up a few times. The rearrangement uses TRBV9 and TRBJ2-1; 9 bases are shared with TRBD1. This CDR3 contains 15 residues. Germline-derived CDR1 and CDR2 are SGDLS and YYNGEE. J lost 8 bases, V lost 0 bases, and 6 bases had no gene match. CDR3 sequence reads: CASSVAQGAKYEQFF. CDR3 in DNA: TGTGCCAGCAGCGTAGCACAGGGGGCTAAATATGAGCAGTTCTTC.

CDR3 sequence reads: CASSLGTGSGGTEAFF. DNA for the CDR3: TGCGCCAGCAGCTTGGGAACGGGTTCGGGGGGCACTGAAGCTTTCTTT. The rearrangement joins TRBV5-1 to TRBJ1-1, with D perhaps matching TRBD1 (5 bases). Germline assignment: CDR1 SGHRS and CDR2 YFSETQ. V lost 0 bases, J lost 4 bases, and 16 bases lay in between. This CDR3 is built from 16 residues. The variable domain in full, completed from reference TRBV5-1 and TRBJ1-1, reads KAGVTQTPRYLIKTRGQQVTLSCSPISGHRSVSWYQQTPGQGLQFLFEYFSETQRNKGNFPGRFSGRQFSNSRSEMNVSTLELGDSALYLCASSLGTGSGGTEAFFGQGTRLTVV.

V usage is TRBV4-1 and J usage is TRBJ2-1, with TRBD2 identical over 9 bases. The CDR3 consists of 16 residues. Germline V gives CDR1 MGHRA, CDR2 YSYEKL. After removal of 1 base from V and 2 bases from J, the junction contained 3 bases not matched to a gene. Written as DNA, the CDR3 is TGCGCCAGCAGCCAAGTCGGCGGGGGGGCCTACAATGAGCAGTTCTTC. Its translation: CASSQVGGGAYNEQFF.

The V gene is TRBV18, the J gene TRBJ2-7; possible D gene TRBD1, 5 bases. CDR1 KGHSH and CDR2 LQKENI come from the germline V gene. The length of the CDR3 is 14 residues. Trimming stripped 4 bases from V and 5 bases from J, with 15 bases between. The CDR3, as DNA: TGTGCCAGCTCACAATCCAGGGATATAGACGAGCAGTACTTC. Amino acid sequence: CASSQSRDIDEQYF.

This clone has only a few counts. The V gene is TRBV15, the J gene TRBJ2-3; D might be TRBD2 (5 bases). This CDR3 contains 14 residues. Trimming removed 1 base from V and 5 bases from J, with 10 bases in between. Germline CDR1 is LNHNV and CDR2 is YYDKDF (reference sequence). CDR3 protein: CATSRGSGIDTQYF. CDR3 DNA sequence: TGTGCCACCAGCAGAGGATCCGGGATAGATACGCAGTATTTT.

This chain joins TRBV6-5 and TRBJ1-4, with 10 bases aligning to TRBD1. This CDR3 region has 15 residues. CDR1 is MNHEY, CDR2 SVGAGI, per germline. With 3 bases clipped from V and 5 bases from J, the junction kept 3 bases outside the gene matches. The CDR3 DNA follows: TGTGCCAGCAGTTATCCGGGACAGGGGAATGAAAAACTGTTTTTT. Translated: CASSYPGQGNEKLFF.

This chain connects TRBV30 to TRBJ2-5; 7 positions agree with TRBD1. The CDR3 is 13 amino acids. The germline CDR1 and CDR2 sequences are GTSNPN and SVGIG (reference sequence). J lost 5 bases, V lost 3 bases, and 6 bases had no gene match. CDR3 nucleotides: TGTGCCTGGAGCACAGGGGTGGGGGAGACCCAGTACTTC. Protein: CAWSTGVGETQYF.

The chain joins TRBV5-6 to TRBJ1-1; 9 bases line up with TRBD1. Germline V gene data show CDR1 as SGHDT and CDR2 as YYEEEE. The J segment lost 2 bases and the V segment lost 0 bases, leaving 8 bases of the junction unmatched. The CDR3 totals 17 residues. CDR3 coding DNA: TGTGCCAGCAGCTTGGTACCACAGGGGGCGATAAACACTGAAGCTTTCTTT. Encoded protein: CASSLVPQGAINTEAFF.

CDR3 nucleotides: TGTGCCAGCAGTTACATGACTAGCCTGGAGCAGTTCTTC. This encodes CASSYMTSLEQFF. The chain joins TRBV2 to TRBJ2-1; 7 bases agree with TRBD2. Germline values: CDR1 SNHLY, CDR2 FYNNEI. CDR3 length equals 13 residues. The V segment lost 5 bases and the J segment 10 bases; nucleotides outside the gene matches: 8.

The CDR3 nucleotides are TGTGCCAGCAGCTTGCACCCGGGGGGCGGCACAGATACGCAGTATTTT. Its protein product is CASSLHPGGGTDTQYF. The V and J genes are TRBV5-6 and TRBJ2-3, with D possibly being TRBD2 (7 bases). The germline CDR1 and CDR2 sequences are SGHDT and YYEEEE. The CDR3 covers 16 residues. Trimming shortened V by 1 base and J by 1 base, and 13 bases separated the two germline ends.

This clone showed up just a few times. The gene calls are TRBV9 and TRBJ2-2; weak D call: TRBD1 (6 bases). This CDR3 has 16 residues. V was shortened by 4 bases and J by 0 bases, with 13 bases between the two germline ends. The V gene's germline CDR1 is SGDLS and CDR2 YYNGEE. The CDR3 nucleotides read TGTGCCAGCAGCCACCCGACAGGTACGAACACCGGGGAGCTGTTTTTT. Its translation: CASSHPTGTNTGELFF.

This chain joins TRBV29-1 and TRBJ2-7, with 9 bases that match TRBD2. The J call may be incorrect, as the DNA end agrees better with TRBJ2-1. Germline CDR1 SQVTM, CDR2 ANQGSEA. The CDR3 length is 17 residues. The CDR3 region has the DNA TGCAGCGGTGGAGGAAGTTCGGCGGGAGGGTCCTACAATGAGCAGTTCTTC. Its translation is CSGGGSSAGGSYNEQFF.

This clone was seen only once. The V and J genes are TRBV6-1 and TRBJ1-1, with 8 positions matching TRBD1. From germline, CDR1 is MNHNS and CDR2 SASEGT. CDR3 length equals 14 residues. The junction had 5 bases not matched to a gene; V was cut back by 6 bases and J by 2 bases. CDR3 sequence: CASSDRGLNTEAFF. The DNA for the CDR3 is TGTGCCAGCAGCGACAGGGGACTCAACACTGAAGCTTTCTTT.

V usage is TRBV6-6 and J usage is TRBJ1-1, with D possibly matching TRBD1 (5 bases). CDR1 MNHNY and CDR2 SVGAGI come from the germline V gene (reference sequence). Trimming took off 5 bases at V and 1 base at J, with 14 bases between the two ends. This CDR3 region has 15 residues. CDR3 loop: CASSGGGLGNTEAFF. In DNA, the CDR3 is TGTGCCAGCAGTGGGGGAGGGTTAGGGAACACTGAAGCTTTCTTT.

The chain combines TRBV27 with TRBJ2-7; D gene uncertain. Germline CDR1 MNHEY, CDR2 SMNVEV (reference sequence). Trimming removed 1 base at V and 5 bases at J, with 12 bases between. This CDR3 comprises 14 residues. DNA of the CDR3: TGTGCCAGCAGTTTATTTCCAGGTCCGGACGAGCAGTACTTC. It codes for CASSLFPGPDEQYF.

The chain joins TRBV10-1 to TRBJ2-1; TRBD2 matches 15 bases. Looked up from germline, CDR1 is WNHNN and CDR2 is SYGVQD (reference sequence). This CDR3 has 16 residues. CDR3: CVGRRTSGGENNEQFF. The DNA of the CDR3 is TGCGTAGGAAGGCGGACTAGCGGGGGGGAAAACAATGAGCAGTTCTTC.

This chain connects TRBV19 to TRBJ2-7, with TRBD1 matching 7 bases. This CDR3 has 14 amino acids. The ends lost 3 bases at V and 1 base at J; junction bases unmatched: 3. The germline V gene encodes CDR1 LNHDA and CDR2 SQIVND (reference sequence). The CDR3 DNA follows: TGTGCCAGTAGTATGACAGGGAAGTCCTACGAGCAGTACTTC. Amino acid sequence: CASSMTGKSYEQYF.

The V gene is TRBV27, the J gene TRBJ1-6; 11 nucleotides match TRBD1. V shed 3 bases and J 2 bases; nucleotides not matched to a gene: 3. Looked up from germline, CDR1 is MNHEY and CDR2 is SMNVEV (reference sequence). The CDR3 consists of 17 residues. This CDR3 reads CASSFGTGGPYNSPLHF. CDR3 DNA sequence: TGTGCCAGCAGTTTCGGGACAGGGGGTCCCTATAATTCACCCCTCCACTTT.